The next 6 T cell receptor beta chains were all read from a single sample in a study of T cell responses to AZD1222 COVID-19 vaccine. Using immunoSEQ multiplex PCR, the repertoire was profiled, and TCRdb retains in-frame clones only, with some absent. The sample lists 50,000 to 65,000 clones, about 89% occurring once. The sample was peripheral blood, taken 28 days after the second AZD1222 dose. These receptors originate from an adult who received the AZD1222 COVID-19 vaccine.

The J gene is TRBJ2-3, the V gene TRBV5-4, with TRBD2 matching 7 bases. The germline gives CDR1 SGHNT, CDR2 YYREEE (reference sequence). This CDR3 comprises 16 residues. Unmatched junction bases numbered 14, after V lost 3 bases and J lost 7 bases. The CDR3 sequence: CASSSPGGPSAYTQYF. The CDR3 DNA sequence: TGTGCCAGCAGCTCACCGGGAGGACCTTCCGCTTATACGCAGTATTTT.

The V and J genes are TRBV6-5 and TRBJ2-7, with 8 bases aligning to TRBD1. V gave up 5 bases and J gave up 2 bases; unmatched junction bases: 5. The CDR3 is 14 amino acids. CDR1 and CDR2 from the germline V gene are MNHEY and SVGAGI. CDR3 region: CASSQTGGTYEQYF. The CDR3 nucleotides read TGTGCCAGCAGTCAAACAGGGGGTACCTACGAGCAGTACTTC.

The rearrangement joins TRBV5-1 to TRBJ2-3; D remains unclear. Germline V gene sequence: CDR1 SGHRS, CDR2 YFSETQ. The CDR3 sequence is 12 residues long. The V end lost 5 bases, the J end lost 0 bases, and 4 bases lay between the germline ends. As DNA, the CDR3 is TGCGCCAGCAGGGTTAGCACAGATACGCAGTATTTT. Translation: CASRVSTDTQYF.

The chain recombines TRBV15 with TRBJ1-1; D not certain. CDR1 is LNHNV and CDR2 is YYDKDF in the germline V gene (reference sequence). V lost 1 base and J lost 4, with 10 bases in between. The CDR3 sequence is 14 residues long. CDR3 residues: CATSRVAAGTEAFF. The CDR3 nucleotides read TGTGCCACCAGCAGAGTCGCGGCCGGCACTGAAGCTTTCTTT.

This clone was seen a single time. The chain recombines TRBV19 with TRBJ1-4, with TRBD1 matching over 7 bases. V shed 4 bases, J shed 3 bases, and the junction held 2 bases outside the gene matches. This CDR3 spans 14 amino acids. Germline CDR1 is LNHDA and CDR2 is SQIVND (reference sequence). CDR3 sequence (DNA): TGTGCCAGTAGTACCAGGGGGTCTAATGAAAAACTGTTTTTT. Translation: CASSTRGSNEKLFF.

CDR3 sequence (DNA): TGTGCCAGTAGCGGGGGGGTCTTTCGAGAGCAGTACTTC. It specifies CASSGGVFREQYF. The chain employs TRBV11-3 and TRBJ2-7, with 11 bases matching TRBD2. CDR1 and CDR2 (germline): SGHNT, YENEEA. J was trimmed by 7 bases and V by 9 bases; bases with no gene match: 8. This CDR3 is built from 13 residues.